The 24 T cell receptor beta chains below come from one sample, sequenced in a study of CD8 T cells in ankylosing spondylitis. TCRdb reanalysed the 5' RACE reads using MiXCR and keeps one entry per CDR3 protein. The table lists more than 600,000 distinct CDR3 sequences, under 20% of them singletons. Their antigens are not known. Overall study findings and caveats: Seemingly characteristic of ankylosing spondylitis blood was a TCR beta motif consisting of roughly 8 highly homologous variants.

What was sequenced was blood, either unsorted or a sorted T cell fraction (not recorded which). Source of these receptors: a male donor with ankylosing spondylitis.

This chain joins TRBV5-1 and TRBJ2-5; TRBD1 might be the D (6 bases). Per germline, CDR1 SGHRS and CDR2 YFSETQ. With 3 bases removed from V and 5 bases from J, the gap between germline ends came to 20 bases. This CDR3 contains 16 residues. The CDR3 loop reads CASSSYAGAPGETQYF. CDR3 DNA sequence: TGCGCCAGCAGCTCATATGCAGGGGCCCCAGGGGAGACCCAGTACTTC. Looking up the rest from reference TRBV5-1 and TRBJ2-5 gives the full variable domain: KAGVTQTPRYLIKTRGQQVTLSCSPISGHRSVSWYQQTPGQGLQFLFEYFSETQRNKGNFPGRFSGRQFSNSRSEMNVSTLELGDSALYLCASSSYAGAPGETQYFGPGTRLLVL.

This clonotype was observed a handful of times. V and J are TRBV7-2 and TRBJ2-2, with D unresolved. Germline CDR1 reads SGHTA; CDR2 reads FQGNSA. The CDR3 sequence is 16 residues long. Trimming shortened V by 1 base and J by 7 bases, and 16 bases separated the two germline ends. The CDR3 DNA is TGTGCCAGCAGCTTAGTAGTGGCCCGAGTTCACGGGGAGCTGTTTTTT. It translates to CASSLVVARVHGELFF.

This clonotype was seen a few times. This chain connects TRBV20-1 to TRBJ1-1; 7 nucleotides agree with TRBD1. Germline CDR1 DFQATT, CDR2 SNEGSKA (reference sequence). The V gene end was trimmed by 4 bases and the J gene end by 2 bases; junction bases not matched to a gene: 7. The CDR3 runs to 14 residues. The CDR3 reads CSAKSGTANTEAFF. The CDR3 DNA is TGCAGTGCTAAAAGCGGGACAGCAAACACTGAAGCTTTCTTT.

The chain employs TRBV4-2 and TRBJ2-5, with D tentatively TRBD2 (6 bases). CDR1 is LGHNA, CDR2 YNFKEQ, per germline. Trimming removed 1 base from V and 1 base from J, with 13 bases in between. The CDR3 is 16 amino acids. The CDR3 region has the DNA TGTGCCAGCAGCCAAGGGGGCCCCGGGGGCCAAGAGACCCAGTACTTC. This encodes CASSQGGPGGQETQYF.

This clonotype was counted a few times. The chain links TRBV20-1 to TRBJ2-3, with 12 bases fitting TRBD2. With V trimmed by 3 bases and J by 6 bases, 4 bases remained unmatched. The length of the CDR3 is 14 residues. Germline V gene lookup returns CDR1 DFQATT and CDR2 SNEGSKA (reference sequence). This CDR3 is CSARTSGGPDTQYF. The CDR3 DNA sequence: TGCAGTGCTAGGACTAGCGGGGGACCCGATACGCAGTATTTT.

This clonotype has only a few counts. The chain couples TRBV7-9 to TRBJ2-3, with no clear D. The CDR3 spans 14 residues. V was trimmed by 2 bases and J by 0 bases, leaving 6 bases between them. The germline CDR1 and CDR2 sequences are SEHNR and FQNEAQ (reference sequence). In DNA form, the CDR3 reads TGTGCCAGCAGCTTATTTAGAAGCACAGATACGCAGTATTTT. It encodes CASSLFRSTDTQYF.

The V and J genes are TRBV5-1 and TRBJ2-7; D is uncertain. Germline values: CDR1 SGHRS, CDR2 YFSETQ. Trimming took 4 bases from V and 7 from J, leaving 21 bases between them. The CDR3 spans 15 residues. CDR3 protein: CASSPDSNTRLEQYF. CDR3 in DNA: TGCGCCAGCAGCCCAGACTCCAACACTCGCCTGGAGCAGTACTTC.

This clonotype was picked up a small number of times. J is TRBJ1-3 and V is TRBV5-5, with D perhaps matching TRBD1 (5 bases). Germline CDR1 reads SGHKS; CDR2 reads YYEKEE (reference sequence). V was clipped by 2 bases and J by 4 bases, with 13 bases between them. The CDR3 runs 15 residues. For the CDR3, the DNA is TGTGCCAGCAGCTTCGCAGGGATAAGCGGAAACACCATATATTTT. It codes for CASSFAGISGNTIYF.

DNA of the CDR3: TGTGCCAGCAGTTTCGGTAGGGTTGATCCCTTCTCCTACAATGAGCAGTTCTTC. Translation: CASSFGRVDPFSYNEQFF. J is TRBJ2-1 and V is TRBV12-3 or TRBV12-4; D unclear. CDR3 length: 18 amino acids. Trimming removed 3 bases at V and 0 bases at J, with 18 bases between.

A few counts support this clonotype. The CDR3 is CASSLLPPAYEQYF. The CDR3 region has the DNA TGTGCCAGCAGCTTACTTCCCCCGGCCTACGAGCAGTACTTC. The V call is TRBV7-2, the J call TRBJ2-7; D ambiguous. Germline CDR1 is SGHTA and CDR2 is FQGNSA. The V gene lost 2 bases and the J gene lost 2 bases, with 10 bases spanning the gap. The CDR3 contains 14 residues. Combining the CDR3 with reference TRBV7-2 and TRBJ2-7 gives the whole variable domain GAGVSQSPSNKVTEKGKDVELRCDPISGHTALYWYRQSLGQGLEFLIYFQGNSAPDKSGLPSDRFSAERTGGSVSTLTIQRTQQEDSAVYLCASSLLPPAYEQYFGPGTRLTVT.

On this clonotype: At one boundary the junction diverges from the germline segment, which might be a read error. The genes are TRBV6-2 or TRBV6-3 and TRBJ2-7, with D possibly called TRBD1 or TRBD2 (5 bases each). The CDR3 sequence is 11 residues long. Germline-derived CDR1 and CDR2 are MNHEY and SVGEGT. The CDR3, as DNA: TGTGCCAGCAGTCGGGACCACCGACTGCACTTC. Protein: CASSRDHRLHF.

Many counts were recorded for this clonotype. V and J are TRBV7-9 and TRBJ1-2; D is undetermined. V lost 3 bases to trimming and J lost 5 bases, with 10 bases between them. The germline V gene has CDR1 SEHNR and CDR2 FQNEAQ (reference sequence). This CDR3 has 13 amino acids. The chain's CDR3 is CASSFVEGYGYTF. In DNA, the CDR3 is TGTGCCAGCAGCTTTGTCGAGGGATATGGCTACACCTTC.

The chain recombines TRBV12-3 or TRBV12-4 with TRBJ2-7; 10 bases agree with TRBD2. V shed 6 bases, J shed 5 bases, and the junction held 16 bases outside the gene matches. The CDR3 loop spans 17 amino acids. The DNA of the CDR3 is TGTGCCAGCAGCCCATATGATGGAGCGGGAGGGCCTAACGAGCAGTACTTC. Protein: CASSPYDGAGGPNEQYF.

The chain links TRBV11-2 to TRBJ1-1; D is possibly TRBD1 (6 bases). The CDR3 spans 16 residues. Germline lookup yields CDR1 SGHAT and CDR2 FQNNGV. V was cut by 4 bases and J by 1 base, with 16 bases left in between. CDR3 sequence reads: CASSSSLGGANTEAFF. CDR3 DNA: TGTGCCAGCAGCTCTTCTCTAGGGGGGGCGAACACTGAAGCTTTCTTT.

The chain couples TRBV20-1 to TRBJ2-7; TRBD2 matches at 11 bases. V lost 2 bases to trimming and J lost 2 bases; unmatched junction nucleotides: 2. CDR1 is DFQATT and CDR2 is SNEGSKA in the germline V gene (reference sequence). CDR3 size: 14 residues. CDR3 sequence: CSARKTSGAYEQYF. The CDR3 DNA follows: TGCAGTGCTAGAAAGACTAGCGGGGCCTACGAGCAGTACTTC.

There are many counts of this clonotype. This chain connects TRBV10-3 to TRBJ1-5, with TRBD1 matching over 8 bases. Germline CDR1 reads ENHRY; CDR2 reads SYGVKD. This CDR3 spans 18 amino acids. V was clipped by 7 bases and J by 0 bases; unmatched bases: 14. The CDR3 reads CAITGQGPLNASNQPQHF. For the CDR3, the DNA is TGTGCCATCACTGGACAGGGTCCTCTCAACGCTAGCAATCAGCCCCAGCATTTT.

J is TRBJ2-1 and V is TRBV27; 8 bases map to TRBD2. The junction had 7 bases not matched to a gene; V was cut back by 5 bases and J by 4 bases. The CDR3 spans 15 residues. CDR1 is MNHEY, CDR2 SMNVEV, per germline (reference sequence). CDR3 DNA: TGTGCCAGCAGTCGCGGTGCTAGCGGGTACAATGAGCAGTTCTTC. Protein product: CASSRGASGYNEQFF.

For the CDR3, the DNA is TGTGCCAGCAGTTACTCGATCCGCAGGGGCGATTCACCCCTCCACTTT. It codes for CASSYSIRRGDSPLHF. This chain links TRBV6-5 with TRBJ1-6, with a possible D match to TRBD1 (6 bases). This CDR3 is built from 16 residues. Trimming took off 0 bases at V and 8 bases at J, with 14 bases between the two ends. Germline V gene data show CDR1 as MNHEY and CDR2 as SVGAGI.

This clonotype was counted only a few times. V gene TRBV7-2 combines with J gene TRBJ2-1; the D is unclear. Germline values: CDR1 SGHTA, CDR2 FQGNSA. CDR3 length equals 15 residues. V lost 5 bases, J lost 2 bases, and 13 bases lay in between. The CDR3 coding sequence is TGTGCCAGCAGCCCGAGCTGGGTTACCTACAATGAGCAGTTCTTC. Translation: CASSPSWVTYNEQFF.

This chain links TRBV5-6 with TRBJ2-1, with D possibly being TRBD2 (6 bases). The CDR3 has 13 residues. Trimming shortened V by 7 bases and J by 8 bases, and 16 bases separated the two germline ends. Germline lookup yields CDR1 SGHDT and CDR2 YYEEEE. The CDR3 sequence: CASVGRSSDEQFF. The DNA of the CDR3 is TGTGCCAGCGTGGGACGATCTAGCGATGAGCAGTTCTTC.

The chain couples TRBV20-1 to TRBJ2-2; possible D gene TRBD1, 5 bases. Trimming left V 3 bases short and J 2 bases short, with 10 bases between. The CDR3 covers 14 residues. CDR1 and CDR2 from the germline V gene are DFQATT and SNEGSKA (reference sequence). CDR3 in DNA: TGCAGTGCTAGCGGCGACAGAAACACCGGGGAGCTGTTTTTT. Amino acid sequence: CSASGDRNTGELFF.

The table lists this clonotype with many counts. The J gene is TRBJ2-3, the V gene TRBV6-2 or TRBV6-3, with D possibly being TRBD1 (6 bases). CDR1 and CDR2 from the germline V gene are MNHEY and SVGEGT. Trimming cost V 6 bases and J 2 bases, with 18 bases left between them. CDR3 size: 16 residues. The CDR3 loop is CASSYGPGGSTDTQYF. The CDR3 DNA follows: TGTGCCAGCAGCTACGGTCCTGGGGGCTCCACAGATACGCAGTATTTT.

This clonotype was observed a handful of times. The V and J genes are TRBV5-5 and TRBJ1-3; perhaps TRBD1 as D (5 bases). Germline V gene data show CDR1 as SGHKS and CDR2 as YYEKEE (reference sequence). Trimming removed 4 bases at V and 2 bases at J, with 19 bases between. The CDR3 consists of 17 residues. The CDR3 here is CASSPAGGTVAGNTIYF. CDR3 DNA: TGTGCCAGCAGCCCGGCGGGGGGGACTGTCGCTGGAAACACCATATATTTT. Full variable domain (outside the CDR3, taken from reference TRBV5-5 and TRBJ1-3): DAGVTQSPTHLIKTRGQQVTLRCSPISGHKSVSWYQQVLGQGPQFIFQYYEKEERGRGNFPDRFSARQFPNYSSELNVNALLLGDSALYLCASSPAGGTVAGNTIYFGEGSWLTVV.

This clonotype showed up just a few times. The CDR3 nucleotides are TGTGCCAGCAGTTACCCCTCAGGGCAGCAGTTCTTC. Encoded protein: CASSYPSGQQFF. The rearrangement joins TRBV6-5 to TRBJ2-1; TRBD1 might be the D (5 bases). This CDR3 has 12 amino acids. With 2 bases removed from V and 11 bases from J, the gap between germline ends came to 10 bases. The germline V gene has CDR1 MNHEY and CDR2 SVGAGI.